The 16 T cell receptor beta chains below all came from one sample that was sequenced in a study of cytomegalovirus exposure and HLA in healthy donors. A multiplex PCR was run with 60 Vbeta primers and 13 Jbeta primers. Data came from immunoSEQ multiplex PCR; TCRdb stores just in-frame clones and leaves some out. The sample totals about 200,000 clones. Input material: PBMCs. These receptors were obtained from a woman aged 25 to 45 in good health and CMV-seropositive.

J is TRBJ1-5 and V is TRBV2; D is undetermined. Germline loops: CDR1 SNHLY, CDR2 FYNNEI. There are 12 residues in the CDR3. The germline V and J ends were trimmed by 7 bases and 2 bases, with 6 bases remaining between them. The CDR3: CASTLGNQPQHF. The DNA of the CDR3 is TGTGCCAGCACCCTAGGCAATCAGCCCCAGCATTTT.

This chain uses TRBV7-2 with TRBJ2-7; D is ambiguous. Trimming removed 1 base from V and 1 base from J, with 11 bases in between. Germline assignment: CDR1 SGHTA and CDR2 FQGNSA. The CDR3 runs to 15 residues. The CDR3 loop reads CASSLEPLTSYEQYF. The CDR3 nucleotides are TGTGCCAGCAGCTTAGAGCCGCTGACTTCCTACGAGCAGTACTTC.

The chain is built from TRBV5-1 and TRBJ2-5, with 7 bases identical to TRBD2. V trimming: 7 bases; J trimming: 0 bases; junction bases outside the gene matches: 9. CDR1 and CDR2 from the germline V gene are SGHRS and YFSETQ. CDR3 length: 15 residues. The CDR3 reads CASRLARQYQETQYF. Here the CDR3 DNA reads TGCGCCAGCCGACTAGCTCGACAATACCAAGAGACCCAGTACTTC.

J is TRBJ2-1 and V is TRBV11-2; no clear D. The CDR3 totals 14 residues. V was trimmed by 1 base and J by 7 bases, leaving 11 bases between them. CDR1 and CDR2 (germline): SGHAT, FQNNGV. The CDR3 loop reads CASSLVGAGNEQFF. CDR3 coding DNA: TGTGCCAGCAGCTTAGTGGGCGCTGGGAATGAGCAGTTCTTC. The entire variable domain, with the rest obtained from reference TRBV11-2 and TRBJ2-1, is as follows: EAGVAQSPRYKIIEKRQSVAFWCNPISGHATLYWYQQILGQGPKLLIQFQNNGVVDDSQLPKDRFSAERLKGVDSTLKIQPAKLEDSAVYLCASSLVGAGNEQFFGPGTRLTVL.

This rearrangement joins TRBV5-1 to TRBJ1-6, with D possibly being TRBD1 (5 bases). This CDR3 has 16 residues. Germline V gene lookup returns CDR1 SGHRS and CDR2 YFSETQ. Trimming left V 0 bases short and J 12 bases short, with 19 bases between. This chain's CDR3 is CASSLEIDSFLGPLHF. CDR3 sequence (DNA): TGCGCCAGCAGCTTGGAAATCGACAGCTTTTTGGGACCCCTCCACTTT.

The chain combines TRBV7-2 with TRBJ2-2; TRBD1 is a possible D gene (5 bases). The V end lost 0 bases, the J end lost 5 bases, and 7 bases lay between the germline ends. CDR3 length: 14 amino acids. Germline V gene sequence: CDR1 SGHTA, CDR2 FQGNSA. The CDR3 loop is CASSLAKGTGELFF. CDR3 nucleotide sequence: TGTGCCAGCAGCTTAGCGAAGGGGACCGGGGAGCTGTTTTTT.

This chain connects TRBV11-2 to TRBJ1-4, with TRBD1 as a possible D gene (5 bases). Trimming left V 1 base short and J 6 bases short, with 18 bases between. The CDR3 runs to 17 residues. Per the germline V gene, CDR1 is SGHAT and CDR2 is FQNNGV. This CDR3 is CASSLGTRAGFDEKLFF. CDR3 nucleotide sequence: TGTGCCAGCAGCTTAGGGACTAGGGCAGGGTTCGATGAAAAACTGTTTTTT.

The gene calls are TRBV25-1 and TRBJ1-2; 8 bases are a match to TRBD1. CDR1 and CDR2 (germline): MGHDK, SYGVNS. This CDR3 has 15 residues. The trim removed 2 bases at V and 3 bases at J, leaving 5 bases unmatched. The CDR3: CASSEKGTGYYGYTF. CDR3 in DNA: TGTGCCAGCAGTGAAAAAGGGACAGGATACTATGGCTACACCTTC.

The chain uses TRBV7-9 and TRBJ2-1; D may be TRBD2 (5 bases). With 3 bases removed from V and 3 bases from J, the gap between germline ends came to 21 bases. CDR1 SEHNR and CDR2 FQNEAQ come from the germline V gene (reference sequence). The length of the CDR3 is 18 residues. CDR3 sequence (DNA): TGTGCCAGCAGCTTCCCCCCGGAGGACTTCACTCTCTACAATGAGCAGTTCTTC. Protein sequence: CASSFPPEDFTLYNEQFF.

The V and J genes are TRBV6-5 and TRBJ1-2; possibly TRBD1 for D (5 bases). With 8 bases removed from V and 2 bases from J, the gap between germline ends came to 9 bases. The germline V gene has CDR1 MNHEY and CDR2 SVGAGI. This CDR3 spans 12 amino acids. CDR3 loop: CASVGGNYGYTF. DNA of the CDR3: TGTGCCAGCGTCGGGGGAAACTATGGCTACACCTTC.

This chain connects TRBV19 to TRBJ1-1; TRBD1 aligns across 7 bases. Trimming removed 0 bases from V and 4 bases from J; junction bases left unmatched: 8. This CDR3 is 16 amino acids long. Looked up from germline, CDR1 is LNHDA and CDR2 is SQIVND (reference sequence). CDR3 bases: TGTGCCAGTAGTATAGATCGGAGGACAGGTCGCACTGAAGCTTTCTTT. Translation gives CASSIDRRTGRTEAFF.

The chain uses TRBV19 and TRBJ1-5; D remains unclear. This CDR3 region has 15 residues. Deletions cut 5 bases from V and 1 base from J, with 12 bases between. The V gene's germline CDR1 is LNHDA and CDR2 SQIVND (reference sequence). CDR3 amino acids: CASSWSRYSNQPQHF. The CDR3 DNA is TGTGCCAGTAGTTGGTCCAGGTACAGCAATCAGCCCCAGCATTTT.

This chain connects TRBV10-1 to TRBJ2-2; TRBD2 agrees at 8 bases. CDR3 size: 18 residues. The germline V gene encodes CDR1 WNHNN and CDR2 SYGVQD (reference sequence). V lost 0 bases and J lost 4; bases outside the gene matches: 10. The CDR3 coding sequence is TGCGCCAGCAGTGAGTCGATCCCCGGGGGGGTGATCACCGGGGAGCTGTTTTTT. Translating it yields CASSESIPGGVITGELFF.

This sequence joins TRBV4-2 and TRBJ2-3, with a possible D match to TRBD2 (5 bases). This CDR3 contains 15 residues. The ends were cut back, 0 bases at V and 5 bases at J, with 12 bases in the middle. Germline loops: CDR1 LGHNA, CDR2 YNFKEQ. The CDR3 DNA is TGTGCCAGCAGCCAAGATTTAGCGATCGGAGATACGCAGTATTTT. Encoded protein: CASSQDLAIGDTQYF.

CDR3 DNA: TGTGCCAGCAGCCAGCTAACCAAAAACATTCAGTACTTC. This encodes CASSQLTKNIQYF. The chain uses TRBV14 and TRBJ2-4; the D is unclear. V dropped 3 bases and J dropped 2 bases, with 5 bases sitting between them. This CDR3 comprises 13 residues. Germline CDR1 is SGHDN and CDR2 is FVKESK.

This chain links TRBV7-8 with TRBJ1-3, with D unresolved. The CDR3 contains 15 residues. V was pared by 4 bases and J by 1 base, with 11 bases between. From germline, CDR1 is SGHVS and CDR2 FQNEAQ. This chain's CDR3 is CASSSSSGSGNTIYF. Here the CDR3 DNA reads TGTGCCAGCAGCTCTTCTTCGGGGTCTGGAAACACCATATATTTT.